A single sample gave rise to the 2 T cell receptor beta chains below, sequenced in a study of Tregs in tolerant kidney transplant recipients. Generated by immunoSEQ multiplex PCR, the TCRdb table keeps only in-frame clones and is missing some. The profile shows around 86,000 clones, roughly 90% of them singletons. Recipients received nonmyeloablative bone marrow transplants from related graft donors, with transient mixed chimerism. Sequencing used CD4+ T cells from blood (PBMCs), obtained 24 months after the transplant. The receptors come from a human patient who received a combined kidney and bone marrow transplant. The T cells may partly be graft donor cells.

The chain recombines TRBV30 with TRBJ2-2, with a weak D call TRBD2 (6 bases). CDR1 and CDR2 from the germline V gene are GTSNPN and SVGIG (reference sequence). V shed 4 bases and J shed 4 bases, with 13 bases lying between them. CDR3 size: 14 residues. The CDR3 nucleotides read TGTGCCTGGAACGGGGACTCTGCCACCGGGGAGCTGTTTTTT. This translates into CAWNGDSATGELFF.

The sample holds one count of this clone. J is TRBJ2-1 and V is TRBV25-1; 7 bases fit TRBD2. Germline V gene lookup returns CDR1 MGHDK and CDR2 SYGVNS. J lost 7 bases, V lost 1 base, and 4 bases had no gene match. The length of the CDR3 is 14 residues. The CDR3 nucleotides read TGTGCCAGCAGTGAATGGGCCGGGGGGAATGAGCAGTTCTTC. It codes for CASSEWAGGNEQFF.